This T cell receptor (beta chain) was retrieved from a study of CD8+ T cells in alopecia areata. Notes on this clone: Its target is not known. Here the gene names and germline are mouse.

After isolation, RNA underwent reverse transcription to generate cDNA as the sequencing template. The table came from immunoSEQ multiplex PCR; TCRdb's copy has only in-frame clones and leaves some out. The specimen has about 19,000 clones, none found just once. Study-wide results and limits: Researchers reported that TCR sharing among patients proved less clear than in mice, possibly HLA-linked.

Pooled cells of cutaneous lymph node origin were sorted on CD4, CD8alpha, NKG2D, NKG2ACE and other markers. Material: CD8+ T cells sorted from a lymph node. The clonotype was recovered from a C3H/HeJ mouse with alopecia areata. The strain's MHC type: H2-k.

CDR3 bases read: TGTGCCAGCAGAGCCGGGACAGGGAACTATGCT. Protein sequence: CASRAGTGNYA. The whole CDR3 sequence is CASRAGTGNYAEQFF. The chain couples TRBV13-1 to TRBJ2-1; 9 bases are a match to TRBD1. The read ends 4 residues before the CDR3 terminus; that terminus is restored from the germline J gene. The CDR3 is 15 amino acids. J was trimmed by 1 base and V by 5 bases; bases with no gene match: 4. Germline V gene data show CDR1 as NSHNY and CDR2 as SYGAGN.